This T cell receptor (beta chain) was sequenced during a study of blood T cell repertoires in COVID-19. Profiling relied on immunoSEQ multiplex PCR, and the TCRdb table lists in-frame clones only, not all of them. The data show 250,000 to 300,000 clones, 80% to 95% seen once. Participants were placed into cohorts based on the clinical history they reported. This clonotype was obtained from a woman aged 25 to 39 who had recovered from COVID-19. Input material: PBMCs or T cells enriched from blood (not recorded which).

Here the CDR3 DNA reads TGTGCCAGCAGCCGGACAGGGAACTATGGCTACACCTTC. This gives the protein CASSRTGNYGYTF. V is TRBV6-2 or TRBV6-3 and J is TRBJ1-2, with 8 bases fitting TRBD1. CDR1 and CDR2 (germline): MNHEY, SVGEGT. Losses at the gene ends were 6 bases for V and 2 bases for J; bases not matched to a gene: 2. CDR3 length equals 13 residues.